This T cell receptor (beta chain) was recorded in a study of identical twins. The trim removed 1 base at V and 3 bases at J, leaving 29 bases unmatched. The CDR3 has 24 amino acids. The germline V gene encodes CDR1 SQVTM and CDR2 ANQGSEA. Each CDR3 protein is one row after TCRdb ran MiXCR on the 5' RACE reads. The sample contains 430,000 or so distinct CDR3 sequences, 20% to 25% of which appear only once. This clonotype was seen a few times. In addition, the sample was reused for a study of T cells expressing NK-cell markers.

Input material: CD4+ T cells sorted from blood. The receptor was derived from a woman younger than 30 in good health. The chain combines TRBV29-1 with TRBJ2-7; 14 nucleotides match TRBD2. CDR3 amino acids: CSVEGFALRGTSGSEGGGGYEQYF. DNA for the CDR3: TGCAGCGTTGAAGGGTTCGCTTTGCGCGGGACTAGCGGGAGCGAGGGAGGAGGCGGCTACGAGCAGTACTTC.